Listed here are 13 T cell receptor beta chains from one sample, sequenced in a study of blood T cells in healthy people across ages. The authors ran a second PCR of about 6 to 12 cycles using a sample-barcoded 5' primer and a J-beta primer mix. TCRdb redid the calling of the 5' RACE reads with MiXCR, one entry per CDR3 protein. The table has almost 550,000 distinct CDR3 sequences, 24% seen once; the top ten hold roughly 9.4%. This sample also appeared in a second study, on T cells of mothers and their children.

Sequencing was performed on blood. The origin of the receptors is a boy aged 5-17 years in good health.

Points on this clonotype: The junction departs from germline at one end; a sequencing error may be responsible. The rearrangement uses TRBV29-1 and TRBJ1-6; D might be TRBD1 (5 bases). CDR1 and CDR2 (germline): SQVTM, ANQGSEA. This CDR3 has 12 amino acids. CDR3 nucleotides: TGCAGCGTTGAAGATCATACAGGACGTGTGGACTTT. Protein product: CSVEDHTGRVDF.

This clonotype showed up just a few times. The genes are TRBV11-2 and TRBJ2-1, with 12 bases that match TRBD2. With V trimmed by 5 bases and J by 0 bases, 2 bases remained unmatched. CDR3 length equals 16 residues. CDR1 and CDR2 from the germline V gene are SGHAT and FQNNGV. Written as DNA, the CDR3 is TGTGCCAGCAGCCGGGGACTAGCGGGCTCCTACAATGAGCAGTTCTTC. Its protein is CASSRGLAGSYNEQFF. The full variable domain, rest sourced from reference TRBV11-2 and TRBJ2-1, is EAGVAQSPRYKIIEKRQSVAFWCNPISGHATLYWYQQILGQGPKLLIQFQNNGVVDDSQLPKDRFSAERLKGVDSTLKIQPAKLEDSAVYLCASSRGLAGSYNEQFFGPGTRLTVL.

This clonotype was observed a handful of times. The J gene is TRBJ2-7, the V gene TRBV5-1; D is possibly TRBD1 or TRBD2 (5 bases each). The CDR3 length is 15 residues. Germline V lookup: CDR1 SGHRS, CDR2 YFSETQ. The V end lost 0 bases, the J end lost 5 bases, and 15 bases lay between the germline ends. The CDR3: CASSLALGDPNEQYF. The CDR3 DNA is TGCGCCAGCAGCTTGGCCTTAGGGGACCCCAACGAGCAGTACTTC.

The gene calls are TRBV7-8 and TRBJ1-3, with D hard to call. The CDR3 spans 16 residues. V lost 3 bases and J lost 1, with 13 bases in between. Germline CDR1 is SGHVS and CDR2 is FQNEAQ. CDR3 DNA sequence: TGTGCCAGCAGCTTGACGTTAGGTGGATCTGGAAACACCATATATTTT. Encoded protein: CASSLTLGGSGNTIYF.

This clonotype has only a few counts. An end of the junction does not agree with germline; a read error may underlie this. This sequence joins TRBV28 and TRBJ1-2; 8 bases are a match to TRBD1. Germline CDR1 is MDHEN and CDR2 is SYDVKM. The length of the CDR3 is 11 residues. The CDR3 here is CASTVRDRPFF. The CDR3 nucleotides read TGTGCCAGCACAGTGAGGGACAGGCCCTTCTTC.

In nucleotides, the CDR3 is TGTGCCAGCAGTGAATCTGCCCAAGAGACCCAGTACTTC. Its protein is CASSESAQETQYF. The chain is built from TRBV6-1 and TRBJ2-5; D call uncertain. The CDR3 runs to 13 residues. CDR1 is MNHNS, CDR2 SASEGT, per germline. V shed 2 bases and J shed 1 base, with 5 bases lying between them.

The chain carries TRBV5-1 and TRBJ2-5; 7 bases match TRBD2. The CDR3 consists of 16 residues. The germline CDR1 and CDR2 sequences are SGHRS and YFSETQ. J gave up 0 bases and V 0 bases, and 5 bases lay outside the gene matches. Written as DNA, the CDR3 is TGCGCCAGCAGCTTGGAAGCTAGCGGCTACCAAGAGACCCAGTACTTC. It translates to CASSLEASGYQETQYF.

In this sample, this clonotype turned up a few times. The chain uses TRBV28 and TRBJ2-7; TRBD2 matches at 12 bases. This CDR3 comprises 17 residues. Per germline, CDR1 MDHEN and CDR2 SYDVKM. Trimming removed 6 bases from V and 0 bases from J; junction bases left unmatched: 9. The CDR3, as DNA: TGTGCCAGCAGCTTTGGACTAGCGGGGAGGAGCTCCTACGAGCAGTACTTC. Translated: CASSFGLAGRSSYEQYF.

V gene TRBV9 combines with J gene TRBJ2-3, with 12 bases that match TRBD2. The ends lost 4 bases at V and 3 bases at J; junction bases unmatched: 18. CDR1 and CDR2 from the germline V gene are SGDLS and YYNGEE. The CDR3 runs to 20 residues. This CDR3 is CASSRRQGTSGWLVTDTQYF. In nucleotides, the CDR3 is TGTGCCAGCAGCCGACGACAGGGGACTAGCGGGTGGTTGGTGACAGATACGCAGTATTTT.

This clonotype was seen once. J is TRBJ2-5 and V is TRBV5-1, with D perhaps matching TRBD1 or TRBD2 (5 bases each). V shed 2 bases and J shed 0 bases, with 20 bases lying between them. The germline V gene encodes CDR1 SGHRS and CDR2 YFSETQ. This CDR3 comprises 18 residues. The DNA of the CDR3 is TGCGCCAGCAGCTTCACCCTGAGGGGCCCTTCGGACCAAGAGACCCAGTACTTC. Translation gives CASSFTLRGPSDQETQYF.

V gene TRBV6-1 combines with J gene TRBJ2-1, with TRBD2 identical over 8 bases. The germline CDR1 and CDR2 sequences are MNHNS and SASEGT. The CDR3 consists of 14 residues. V lost 11 bases, J lost 4 bases, and 10 bases stayed unmatched. The CDR3 DNA reads as TGTGCCTCATCTTTTGGGACTAGATACAATGAGCAGTTCTTC. It translates to CASSFGTRYNEQFF.

V and J are TRBV10-3 and TRBJ1-5, with D possibly being TRBD1 (5 bases). Trimming removed 4 bases from V and 7 bases from J, with 11 bases in between. Germline values: CDR1 ENHRY, CDR2 SYGVKD. CDR3 length: 13 amino acids. The CDR3 DNA follows: TGTGCCATCAGTGCGGGGGGATCCCAGCCCCAGCATTTT. This codes for CAISAGGSQPQHF.

The gene calls are TRBV9 and TRBJ2-2; D is perhaps TRBD2 (7 bases). V gave up 0 bases and J gave up 5 bases, with 17 bases separating them. Germline V gene sequence: CDR1 SGDLS, CDR2 YYNGEE. This CDR3 has 17 amino acids. The CDR3 bases are TGTGCCAGCAGCGTAGAAGGGGGGGGTATTGTGACCGGGGAGCTGTTTTTT. Translating it yields CASSVEGGGIVTGELFF. The full variable domain, its missing parts supplied by reference TRBV9 and TRBJ2-2, is DSGVTQTPKHLITATGQRVTLRCSPRSGDLSVYWYQQSLDQGLQFLIQYYNGEERAKGNILERFSAQQFPDLHSELNLSSLELGDSALYFCASSVEGGGIVTGELFFGEGSRLTVL.